The 24 T cell receptor beta chains in this list originate from one sample, sequenced in a study of spatial heterogeneity in lung cancer. Using its own MiXCR run on the 5' RACE reads, TCRdb lists one record per CDR3 protein. Of about 61,000 distinct CDR3 sequences listed, around 6% were seen once; the top ten hold roughly 15%. This sample's time point: sample taken at primary tumor resection. The sequences come from PBMCs, collected at surgery. These receptors all come from a female donor with early-stage non-small cell lung cancer.

Ten or more counts support this clonotype. In DNA form, the CDR3 reads TGTGCCAGCAGCCTCTCAAGCGGGGGGCTAACAGATACGCAGTATTTT. It encodes CASSLSSGGLTDTQYF. This sequence joins TRBV7-8 and TRBJ2-3; TRBD2 matches at 9 bases. This CDR3 spans 16 amino acids. With 5 bases clipped from V and 3 bases from J, the junction kept 9 bases outside the gene matches. The V gene's germline CDR1 is SGHVS and CDR2 FQNEAQ.

This clonotype has a count of ten or more. The J gene is TRBJ2-1, the V gene TRBV10-3; TRBD2 matches 11 bases. Per germline, CDR1 ENHRY and CDR2 SYGVKD. The J segment lost 6 bases and the V segment lost 2 bases, leaving 0 bases of the junction unmatched. There are 14 residues in the CDR3. CDR3 DNA sequence: TGTGCCATCAGTGAGGGACTAGCGGGCAATGAGCAGTTCTTC. This gives the protein CAISEGLAGNEQFF.

This clonotype showed up just once. Possible read error: a much larger clone is one base away. V gene TRBV19 combines with J gene TRBJ2-7, with 10 bases lining up with TRBD1. The CDR3 length is 14 residues. Germline CDR1 is LNHDA and CDR2 is SQIVND (reference sequence). The CDR3 nucleotides read TGTGCCAGTAGTAAGCCGGGACAGGGGAGCGAGCAGAACTTC. It codes for CASSKPGQGSEQNF.

This clonotype was recorded at least ten times. V is TRBV30 and J is TRBJ1-2, with a possible D match to TRBD1 (5 bases). Deletions cut 1 base from V and 4 bases from J, with 16 bases between. The CDR3 totals 15 residues. The germline V gene has CDR1 GTSNPN and CDR2 SVGIG (reference sequence). In DNA form, the CDR3 reads TGTGCCTGGAGTGAGGGACGTCGACACTTCTATGGCTACACCTTC. It specifies CAWSEGRRHFYGYTF.

The sample holds a few counts of this clonotype. The J gene is TRBJ2-3, the V gene TRBV4-2; D ambiguous. The germline V and J ends were trimmed by 1 base and 3 bases, with 11 bases remaining between them. The germline CDR1 and CDR2 sequences are LGHNA and YNFKEQ. This CDR3 contains 15 residues. The CDR3 bases are TGTGCCAGCAGCCAAGGGGGTATCCAGACAGATACGCAGTATTTT. Translation: CASSQGGIQTDTQYF.

The chain carries TRBV27 and TRBJ1-2; 7 bases are a match to TRBD1. Germline CDR1 is MNHEY and CDR2 is SMNVEV (reference sequence). The CDR3 is 15 residues long. V shed 4 bases, J shed 7 bases, and the junction held 12 bases outside the gene matches. The CDR3 DNA sequence: TGTGCCAGCAGTTCCAGACGTCAGGGGGTAGGTGGCTACACCTTC. The encoded protein is CASSSRRQGVGGYTF.

This clonotype was found a few times. V is TRBV11-2 and J is TRBJ1-1, with a possible D match to TRBD1 (6 bases). This CDR3 is built from 16 residues. Deletions cut 1 base from V and 2 bases from J, with 14 bases between. CDR1 and CDR2 from the germline V gene are SGHAT and FQNNGV. As DNA, the CDR3 is TGTGCCAGCAGCTTAGCGCCCGGGACACCCAACACTGAAGCTTTCTTT. Encoded protein: CASSLAPGTPNTEAFF. Full variable domain (remainder filled in from reference TRBV11-2 and TRBJ1-1): EAGVAQSPRYKIIEKRQSVAFWCNPISGHATLYWYQQILGQGPKLLIQFQNNGVVDDSQLPKDRFSAERLKGVDSTLKIQPAKLEDSAVYLCASSLAPGTPNTEAFFGQGTRLTVV.

There are many counts of this clonotype. V gene TRBV7-6 combines with J gene TRBJ1-1; D unclear. Germline lookup yields CDR1 SGHVS and CDR2 FNYEAQ. The V gene lost 5 bases and the J gene lost 1 base, with 11 bases spanning the gap. CDR3 length equals 14 residues. CDR3 region: CASSLGRSNTEAFF. In DNA form, the CDR3 reads TGTGCCAGCAGCCTGGGGAGATCGAACACTGAAGCTTTCTTT.

This clonotype was observed a few times. This sequence joins TRBV10-2 and TRBJ1-1, with no clear D. CDR3 size: 14 residues. Germline-derived CDR1 and CDR2 are WSHSY and SAAADI. The V end was cut by 4 bases, the J end by 0 bases, with 9 bases between. The CDR3 sequence is CASSANYMNTEAFF. The CDR3 coding sequence is TGCGCCAGCAGTGCTAATTACATGAACACTGAAGCTTTCTTT.

This clonotype was recorded once. The CDR3, as DNA: TGTGCCAGCAGCCCCCTCCCCGGGGGGAGTCAAAGCACAGATACGCAGTATTTT. This translates into CASSPLPGGSQSTDTQYF. The chain carries TRBV28 and TRBJ2-3, with TRBD2 matching 7 bases. CDR1 MDHEN and CDR2 SYDVKM come from the germline V gene. CDR3 size: 18 residues. Trimming removed 6 bases from V and 0 bases from J; junction bases left unmatched: 15. Based on the CDR3 plus reference TRBV28 and TRBJ2-3, the full variable domain is DVKVTQSSRYLVKRTGEKVFLECVQDMDHENMFWYRQDPGLGLRLIYFSYDVKMKEKGDIPEGYSVSREKKERFSLILESASTNQTSMYLCASSPLPGGSQSTDTQYFGPGTRLTVL.

This clonotype was seen repeatedly, ten times or more. The chain uses TRBV12-3 or TRBV12-4 and TRBJ2-1; D is perhaps TRBD2 (6 bases). Trimming removed 7 bases at V and 5 bases at J, with 15 bases between. This CDR3 comprises 14 residues. The CDR3, as DNA: TGTGCCAGCAACTCTAGCCCGGGGGACAATGAGCAGTTCTTC. Amino acid sequence: CASNSSPGDNEQFF.

The sample holds many counts of this clonotype. This sequence joins TRBV30 and TRBJ2-3; possible D gene TRBD1, 6 bases. V lost 0 bases and J lost 8, with 12 bases in between. This CDR3 comprises 13 residues. Germline V lookup: CDR1 GTSNPN, CDR2 SVGIG (reference sequence). CDR3: CAWSVVTGRTQYF. The DNA for the CDR3 is TGTGCCTGGAGTGTCGTAACAGGGCGTACGCAGTATTTT.

This clonotype occurred a few times. V and J are TRBV24-1 and TRBJ1-5, with D perhaps matching TRBD1 (5 bases). Trimming shortened V by 5 bases and J by 3 bases, and 13 bases separated the two germline ends. This CDR3 spans 15 amino acids. The germline gives CDR1 KGHDR, CDR2 SFDVKD. CDR3 in amino acids: CATSVGGGFNQPQHF. The CDR3 DNA reads as TGTGCCACCAGTGTCGGGGGAGGGTTCAATCAGCCCCAGCATTTT.

V is TRBV7-7 and J is TRBJ2-3; D ambiguous. Germline-derived CDR1 and CDR2 are SSHAT and FNYEAQ (reference sequence). The CDR3 has 14 amino acids. V lost 0 bases and J 6 bases, leaving 10 bases between the germline ends. DNA for the CDR3: TGTGCCAGCAGCTTAGCCGGGCTAGGGGATACGCAGTATTTT. Translated: CASSLAGLGDTQYF.

The chain carries TRBV20-1 and TRBJ1-6; 8 positions match TRBD1. V lost 6 bases to trimming and J lost 5 bases; unmatched junction nucleotides: 3. CDR1 is DFQATT, CDR2 SNEGSKA, per germline (reference sequence). CDR3 length: 13 amino acids. The CDR3 coding sequence is TGCAGTGCGGGGGGACAGGATAATTCACCCCTCCACTTT. Its translation is CSAGGQDNSPLHF.

The chain employs TRBV29-1 and TRBJ2-3; tentatively, D is TRBD1 (6 bases). Per the germline V gene, CDR1 is SQVTM and CDR2 is ANQGSEA. V was cut by 6 bases and J by 4 bases, with 11 bases left in between. CDR3 size: 12 residues. Here the CDR3 reads CSVTQGSDTQYF. CDR3 DNA sequence: TGCAGCGTGACACAGGGCTCAGATACGCAGTATTTT.

This clonotype was detected ten times or more. The CDR3 DNA is TGCAGTGCTAGAGAGGGACAGAATTCACCCCTCCACTTT. Translated, it gives CSAREGQNSPLHF. The genes are TRBV20-1 and TRBJ1-6, with 7 bases that match TRBD1. The length of the CDR3 is 13 residues. Germline lookup yields CDR1 DFQATT and CDR2 SNEGSKA (reference sequence). V shed 0 bases, J shed 7 bases, and the junction held 0 bases outside the gene matches.

The rearrangement links TRBV5-1 to TRBJ1-1; tentatively, D is TRBD1 (6 bases). V was shortened by 1 base and J by 4 bases, with 11 bases between the two germline ends. In germline, CDR1 is SGHRS, CDR2 YFSETQ. The CDR3 covers 14 residues. The DNA for the CDR3 is TGCGCCAGCAGCTTGTGGGGGCCGGGCACTGAAGCTTTCTTT. This sequence encodes CASSLWGPGTEAFF.

This clonotype was counted at least ten times. V gene TRBV27 combines with J gene TRBJ1-5; TRBD1 is a possible D gene (5 bases). V shed 6 bases and J shed 2 bases, with 11 bases lying between them. This CDR3 region has 14 residues. Germline loops: CDR1 MNHEY, CDR2 SMNVEV (reference sequence). The CDR3 nucleotides read TGTGCCAGCAGCCAGGGACGGGGCAATCAGCCCCAGCATTTT. This translates into CASSQGRGNQPQHF.

The rearrangement joins TRBV19 to TRBJ2-7, with D perhaps matching TRBD1 (5 bases). The CDR3 has 15 residues. Looked up from germline, CDR1 is LNHDA and CDR2 is SQIVND (reference sequence). Trimming pared 5 bases from V and 1 base from J, leaving 15 bases between. The CDR3 is CASSVQAGLSYEQYV. CDR3 coding DNA: TGTGCCAGTAGTGTACAGGCAGGTCTTTCCTACGAGCAGTACGTC.

CDR3 in DNA: TGTGCCAGTAGTATAGATCAAACGGCTAGCGGGGACAATGAGCAGTTCTTC. Translating gives CASSIDQTASGDNEQFF. The chain combines TRBV19 with TRBJ2-1, with TRBD2 identical over 9 bases. The CDR3 runs to 17 residues. Per germline, CDR1 LNHDA and CDR2 SQIVND (reference sequence). The V and J ends lost 0 bases and 5 bases, in that order; junction bases with no gene match: 8.

This sequence joins TRBV25-1 and TRBJ1-5, with unresolved D. V lost 6 bases to trimming and J lost 6 bases, with 15 bases between them. The CDR3 is 14 residues long. Germline CDR1 is MGHDK and CDR2 is SYGVNS. In DNA, the CDR3 is TGTGCCAGCAGCCACTCTGGCGGTGTTCAGCCCCAGCATTTT. Amino acid sequence: CASSHSGGVQPQHF.

This clonotype came up once. The chain has TRBV6-5 and TRBJ1-2; the D gene is possibly TRBD1 (5 bases). Deletions cut 7 bases from V and 0 bases from J, with 9 bases between. CDR3 length equals 13 residues. CDR1 and CDR2 from the germline V gene are MNHEY and SVGAGI. CDR3 sequence (DNA): TGTGCCAGCACCCAGGGACCTAACTATGGCTACACCTTC. Its translation is CASTQGPNYGYTF.

This clonotype appeared many times. This chain connects TRBV28 to TRBJ2-1; D uncertain. Trimming removed 1 base at V and 7 bases at J, with 5 bases between. The CDR3 spans 12 residues. The germline CDR1 and CDR2 sequences are MDHEN and SYDVKM. The CDR3, as DNA: TGTGCCAGCAGTTTATCTGGAAATGAGCAGTTCTTC. Translating it yields CASSLSGNEQFF.